This TCR beta chain was found in a study of blood T cell repertoires in COVID-19. Looking at the study overall: From the United States, Italy and Spain came samples of acute and convalescent COVID-19.

Measured with immunoSEQ multiplex PCR; TCRdb has only the in-frame clones, and not every one. This sample has some 220,000 clones; 85% occur once, and the top ten carry 6% to 7%. V gave up 5 bases and J gave up 1 base; unmatched junction bases: 7. This CDR3 region has 15 residues. Germline V gene sequence: CDR1 SGHVS, CDR2 FQNEAQ. This rearrangement joins TRBV7-8 to TRBJ1-1; 7 positions agree with TRBD1. The sequencing sample was made of peripheral blood. This sequence originates from a woman in her fifties or sixties with active or convalescent COVID-19. This chain's CDR3 is CASSREAGGNTEAFF. The CDR3 nucleotides are TGTGCCAGCAGCCGAGAGGCAGGGGGGAACACTGAAGCTTTCTTT.